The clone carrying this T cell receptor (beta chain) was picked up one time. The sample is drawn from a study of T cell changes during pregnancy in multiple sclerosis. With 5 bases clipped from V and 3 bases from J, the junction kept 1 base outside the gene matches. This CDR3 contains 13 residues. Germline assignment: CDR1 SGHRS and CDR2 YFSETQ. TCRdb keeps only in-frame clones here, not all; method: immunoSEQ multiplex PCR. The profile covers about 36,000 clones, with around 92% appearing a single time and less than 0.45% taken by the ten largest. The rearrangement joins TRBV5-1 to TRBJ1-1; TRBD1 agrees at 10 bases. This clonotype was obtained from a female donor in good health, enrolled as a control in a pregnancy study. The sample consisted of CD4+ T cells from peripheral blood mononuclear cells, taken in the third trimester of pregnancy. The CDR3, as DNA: TGCGCCAGCAGGGGACAGGGGTACACTGAAGCTTTCTTT. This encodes CASRGQGYTEAFF.